This TCR beta chain was identified in a study of T-cell memory formation after mild COVID-19. In the study overall: Largely donor-specific sequence clusters came from two donors.

TCRdb re-derived calls from the 5' RACE reads in MiXCR, one entry per CDR3 protein. There are 120,000 to 150,000 distinct CDR3 sequences in the sample; about 6% occur only once, and 2% to 2.5% lies in the top ten. This TCR was recovered from an adult woman who had mild COVID-19 (a few samples of this study predate the infection). Cell type and time point are not known. Input material: PBMCs or a T cell subset sorted from them (not recorded which).

CDR3: CASRPTGTGYGYTF. The CDR3 DNA is TGTGCCAGCAGACCGACCGGGACAGGCTATGGCTACACCTTC. This chain joins TRBV12-3 or TRBV12-4 and TRBJ1-2, with 8 bases lining up with TRBD1. The CDR3 length is 14 residues. The V gene end was trimmed by 6 bases and the J gene end by 4 bases; junction bases not matched to a gene: 7.